Listed below are T cell receptor beta chains from one sample, sequenced in a study of blood T cell repertoires in COVID-19. Profiled with immunoSEQ multiplex PCR; TCRdb holds only in-frame clones, not every one. Among some 150,000 clones listed, approximately 89% were seen once. The sequencing input was peripheral blood. The receptor set was obtained from a human donor in a cohort sampled during active COVID-19. The CDR3 runs from the conserved cysteine through the conserved F or W. A D gene is named only where the DNA matches it firmly. Where a row states a size, it is once, few, many or the class of an expanded clone; other rows omit it.

j_call | v_call | clone_size | d_call | cdr3_aa | cdr3_nt
TRBJ2-1 | TRBV2 | - | - | CASSEYIYNEQFF | TGTGCCAGCAGTGAATACATCTACAATGAGCAGTTCTTC
TRBJ1-2 | TRBV5-4 | - | - | CASSLVTGGYSGYTF | TGTGCCAGCAGCTTGGTTACAGGCGGTTATAGTGGCTACACCTTC
TRBJ2-2 | TRBV5-1 | - | TRBD1 | CASSLTGGILGELFF | TGCGCCAGCAGCTTGACAGGGGGCATTTTGGGGGAGCTGTTTTTT
TRBJ1-2 | TRBV11-2 | - | - | CASSLGRATNYGYTF | TGTGCCAGCAGCTTAGGCAGGGCTACAAACTATGGCTACACCTTC
TRBJ2-5 | TRBV19 | - | TRBD2 | CATNSGGGQETQYF | TGTGCCACCAACAGCGGGGGGGGTCAAGAGACCCAGTACTTC
TRBJ1-2 | TRBV3-1/TRBV3-2 | - | TRBD1 | CASSQQGASVLGYTF | TGTGCCAGCAGCCAGCAGGGGGCCTCAGTTCTAGGCTACACCTTC
TRBJ1-6 | TRBV9 | - | - | CASSQTVDSPLHF | TGTGCCAGCAGCCAGACAGTGGATTCACCCCTCCACTTT
TRBJ1-4 | TRBV5-6 | - | - | CASSLEQGNEKLFF | TGTGCCAGCAGCTTGGAGCAGGGTAACGAAAAACTGTTTTTT
TRBJ1-4 | TRBV30 | - | - | CAWSVPLGDLTNEKLFF | TGTGCCTGGAGTGTACCCCTCGGGGACTTGACTAATGAAAAACTGTTTTTT
TRBJ2-5 | TRBV7-7 | - | TRBD2 | CASGVGLAGIQETQYF | TGTGCCAGCGGGGTGGGACTAGCGGGCATCCAAGAGACCCAGTACTTC
TRBJ2-1 | TRBV5-1 | - | - | CASSTQMWGGNEQFF | TGCGCCAGCAGCACCCAGATGTGGGGAGGAAATGAGCAGTTCTTC
TRBJ2-7 | TRBV25-1 | - | - | CASSESGGKHEQYF | TGTGCCAGCAGTGAATCTGGAGGGAAGCACGAGCAGTACTTC
TRBJ2-3 | TRBV6-2/TRBV6-3 | few | - | CASSYIGRTSTDTQYF | TGTGCCAGCAGTTACATTGGCAGGACTAGCACAGATACGCAGTATTTT
TRBJ1-3 | TRBV9 | few | - | CASSVGIGQGYSGNTIYF | TGTGCCAGCAGCGTAGGGATAGGGCAGGGATACTCTGGAAACACCATATATTTT
TRBJ1-5 | TRBV4-1 | few | TRBD1 | CASSRNRGQPQHF | TGCGCCAGCAGCCGCAACAGGGGACAGCCCCAGCATTTT
TRBJ1-2 | TRBV5-1 | - | - | CASSLGQTVGYTF | TGCGCCAGCAGCTTGGGACAGACTGTAGGCTACACCTTC
TRBJ1-5 | TRBV15 | few | - | CATSRDPGKSNQPQHF | TGTGCCACCAGCAGAGATCCGGGTAAAAGCAATCAGCCCCAGCATTTT
TRBJ2-5 | TRBV7-9 | - | - | CASSHQVREETQYF | TGTGCCAGCAGCCATCAGGTTCGAGAAGAGACCCAGTACTTC